This TCR beta chain was captured in a study of control samples from healthy donors and cancer patients. Germline values: CDR1 MNHEY, CDR2 SVGEGT. This CDR3 comprises 11 residues. Trimming pared 2 bases from V and 7 bases from J, leaving 5 bases between. Here immunoSEQ multiplex PCR was the method, and the copy in TCRdb shows in-frame clones only, minus some. The sample holds around 150,000 clones, roughly 90% seen once. The receptor was isolated from a man aged 30 to 39 in good health. The rearrangement joins TRBV6-2 or TRBV6-3 to TRBJ1-1; D is ambiguous. The sample consisted of blood. CDR3 bases: TGTGCCAGCAGTTACGGCAATGAAGCTTTCTTT. As protein: CASSYGNEAFF.